The clone carrying this T cell receptor (beta chain) was detected many times. Assembly of TCR beta libraries relied on iRepertoire HTBI primers together with Arm-PCR of CDR3 regions. TCRdb re-derived calls from the multiplex PCR reads in MiXCR, one entry per CDR3 protein. The sample has approximately 540,000 distinct CDR3 sequences, more than 10% seen once. CDR1 and CDR2 (germline): LGHDT, YNNKEL (reference sequence). The CDR3 runs 14 residues. V lost 5 bases to trimming and J lost 9 bases, with 20 bases between them. Time point in this sample: newly diagnosed GD, antithyroid drugs for less than 3 months. PBMCs were the source of the RNA used for TCR sequencing. This entry comes from a study of regulatory T cells in long-lasting Graves disease. These data also formed part of another study, on T cells in Graves' hyperthyroidism and ophthalmopathy.

The genes are TRBV3-1 and TRBJ2-7; no definite D call. The sequencing here drew on peripheral blood mononuclear cells (PBMCs), taken at new diagnosis, from a patient treated with antithyroid drugs. The source of this sequence is a woman aged 25-40 years with Graves disease. The CDR3 protein is CASSEVPDPTRQYF. In DNA, the CDR3 is TGTGCCAGCAGCGAAGTACCGGACCCCACCCGGCAGTACTTC.